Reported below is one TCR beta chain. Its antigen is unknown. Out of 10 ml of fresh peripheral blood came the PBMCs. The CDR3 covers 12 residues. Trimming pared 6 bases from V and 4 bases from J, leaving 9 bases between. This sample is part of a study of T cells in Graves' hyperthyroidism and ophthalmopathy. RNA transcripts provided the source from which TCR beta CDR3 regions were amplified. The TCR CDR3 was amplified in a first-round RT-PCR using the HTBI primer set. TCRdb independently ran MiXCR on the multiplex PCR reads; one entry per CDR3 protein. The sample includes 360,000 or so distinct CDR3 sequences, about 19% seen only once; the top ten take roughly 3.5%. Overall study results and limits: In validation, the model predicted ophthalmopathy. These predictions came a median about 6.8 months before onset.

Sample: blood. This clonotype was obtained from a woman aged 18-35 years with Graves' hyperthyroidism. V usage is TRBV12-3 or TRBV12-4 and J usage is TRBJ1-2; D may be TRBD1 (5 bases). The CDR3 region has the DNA TGTGCCAGCAGCCAGACAGCCTATGGCTACACCTTC. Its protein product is CASSQTAYGYTF.